The 6 T cell receptor beta chains reported below all come from one sample, sequenced in a study of blood T cells in healthy people across ages. Primers used in a second PCR of about 6 to 11 cycles were a sample-barcoded 5' primer and a J-beta primer mix. TCRdb called the 5' RACE reads again in MiXCR, with one record for every CDR3 protein. The sample has about 540,000 distinct CDR3 sequences, 24% seen once; the top ten hold 8.5% to 9.5%. In addition, the sample was reused for a study of T cells of mothers and their children.

Sequencing was done on a sample of blood. The receptor set was obtained from a boy aged 5-17 years in good health.

This clonotype was counted a few times. The rearrangement joins TRBV7-2 to TRBJ2-7; 9 bases align to TRBD1. This CDR3 contains 14 residues. In germline, CDR1 is SGHTA, CDR2 FQGNSA. Trimming cost V 4 bases and J 3 bases; bases outside gene matches: 4. This CDR3 reads CASSSDRGSYEQYF. The CDR3 region has the DNA TGTGCCAGCAGCTCGGACAGGGGAAGCTACGAGCAGTACTTC.

V usage is TRBV9 and J usage is TRBJ1-4; maybe TRBD1 (5 bases). Germline V gene sequence: CDR1 SGDLS, CDR2 YYNGEE. Trimming cost V 2 bases and J 5 bases, with 13 bases left between them. This CDR3 comprises 15 residues. The CDR3 protein is CASSVKTGPNEKLFF. The CDR3 DNA reads TGTGCCAGCAGCGTTAAAACGGGGCCAAATGAAAAACTGTTTTTT. Full variable domain (missing parts from reference TRBV9 and TRBJ1-4): DSGVTQTPKHLITATGQRVTLRCSPRSGDLSVYWYQQSLDQGLQFLIQYYNGEERAKGNILERFSAQQFPDLHSELNLSSLELGDSALYFCASSVKTGPNEKLFFGSGTQLSVL.

This chain connects TRBV29-1 to TRBJ1-1, with D unresolved. There are 16 residues in the CDR3. Germline CDR1 reads SQVTM; CDR2 reads ANQGSEA. The germline V and J ends were trimmed by 5 bases and 0 bases, with 19 bases remaining between them. The CDR3 DNA sequence: TGCAGCGTTATGAATCCGTACTTAGCCATGAACACTGAAGCTTTCTTT. Its protein is CSVMNPYLAMNTEAFF.

The V gene is TRBV15, the J gene TRBJ1-4; TRBD1 is a possible D gene (6 bases). Germline assignment: CDR1 LNHNV and CDR2 YYDKDF (reference sequence). V was pared by 1 base and J by 5 bases, with 14 bases between. The CDR3 contains 16 residues. CDR3 coding DNA: TGTGCCACCAGCAGAGGAGGGGGGCCGATAAATGAAAAACTGTTTTTT. Translated, it gives CATSRGGGPINEKLFF. Full variable domain (missing parts from reference TRBV15 and TRBJ1-4): DAMVIQNPRYQVTQFGKPVTLSCSQTLNHNVMYWYQQKSSQAPKLLFHYYDKDFNNEADTPDNFQSRRPNTSFCFLDIRSPGLGDTAMYLCATSRGGGPINEKLFFGSGTQLSVL.

This sequence joins TRBV28 and TRBJ2-5; possible D gene TRBD1, 6 bases. There are 15 residues in the CDR3. V lost 6 bases and J 6 bases, leaving 20 bases between the germline ends. The germline CDR1 and CDR2 sequences are MDHEN and SYDVKM. CDR3 bases: TGTGCCAGCAGCGTTGAGGACAGCATCCTTAAGACCCAGTACTTC. Translation: CASSVEDSILKTQYF.

This clonotype showed up just a few times. This chain uses TRBV27 with TRBJ2-4; no firm D call. The germline V gene has CDR1 MNHEY and CDR2 SMNVEV (reference sequence). The CDR3 totals 16 residues. Trimming removed 0 bases at V and 2 bases at J, with 11 bases between. CDR3 sequence: CASSLSRPLTKNIQYF. The CDR3 bases are TGTGCCAGCAGTTTATCTCGGCCGCTTACCAAAAACATTCAGTACTTC.